The 22 T cell receptor beta chains reported below all come from one sample, sequenced in a study of shared clonotypes between healthy human individuals. Data came from immunoSEQ multiplex PCR; TCRdb stores just in-frame clones and leaves some out. The sample has roughly 96,000 clones; roughly half are singletons. Sequences were obtained from PBMCs. These receptors came from a woman in her forties in good health. Some clones in this sample may be carry-over from other donors' samples.

This clone was detected many times. V gene TRBV20-1 combines with J gene TRBJ2-5; D is unclear. The CDR3 is made up of 11 amino acids. V was trimmed by 3 bases and J by 7 bases, leaving 9 bases between them. The germline gives CDR1 DFQATT, CDR2 SNEGSKA (reference sequence). CDR3 bases: TGCAGTGCTAGGGTGCTGCGGACCCAGTACTTC. This codes for CSARVLRTQYF.

This chain links TRBV7-2 with TRBJ2-1; D may be TRBD1 or TRBD2 (7 bases each). Per the germline V gene, CDR1 is SGHTA and CDR2 is FQGNSA. V was trimmed by 6 bases and J by 11 bases, leaving 17 bases between them. The CDR3 loop spans 13 amino acids. CDR3 nucleotides: TGTGCCAGCAGTCTTCAGGGGGGGCTAAAGCAGTTCTTC. Translation gives CASSLQGGLKQFF.

J is TRBJ2-5 and V is TRBV29-1; 9 nucleotides align to TRBD2. With V trimmed by 6 bases and J by 4 bases, 0 bases remained unmatched. Germline assignment: CDR1 SQVTM and CDR2 ANQGSEA. The CDR3 loop spans 11 amino acids. As DNA, the CDR3 is TGCAGCGTAGCGGGAGGAGAGACCCAGTACTTC. This gives the protein CSVAGGETQYF.

Points on this clone: The same CDR3 is also encoded by other DNA sequences in this sample. This chain uses TRBV5-1 with TRBJ2-3; D is possibly TRBD1 (5 bases). CDR3 length: 13 amino acids. Trimming removed 2 bases from V and 2 bases from J, with 6 bases in between. Germline-derived CDR1 and CDR2 are SGHRS and YFSETQ. The CDR3 nucleotides read TGCGCCAGCAGCTTAGGGGCCACAGATACGCAGTATTTT. The encoded protein is CASSLGATDTQYF.

The rearrangement joins TRBV7-9 to TRBJ2-3; the D gene is possibly TRBD1 (5 bases). The germline gives CDR1 SEHNR, CDR2 FQNEAQ (reference sequence). This CDR3 comprises 13 residues. Trimming pared 4 bases from V and 4 bases from J, leaving 9 bases between. This chain's CDR3 is CASSSYRSDTQYF. The CDR3 nucleotides read TGTGCCAGCAGCTCATACAGGTCAGATACGCAGTATTTT.

The genes are TRBV29-1 and TRBJ2-7; D possibly corresponds to TRBD2 (7 bases). CDR1 and CDR2 (germline): SQVTM, ANQGSEA. The CDR3 loop spans 14 amino acids. V lost 2 bases to trimming and J lost 5 bases, with 16 bases between them. DNA of the CDR3: TGCAGCGTTGAAAATGGAGGGGGGGAGGACGAGCAGTACTTC. This encodes CSVENGGGEDEQYF.

This clone was counted many times. V is TRBV4-3 and J is TRBJ2-7; perhaps TRBD2 as D (7 bases). Germline V gene sequence: CDR1 LGHNA, CDR2 YSLEER. CDR3 length: 14 amino acids. Trimming pared 4 bases from V and 4 bases from J, leaving 14 bases between. This CDR3 is CASSRGLGGYEQYF. The CDR3 DNA is TGCGCCAGCAGCCGCGGACTAGGGGGGTACGAGCAGTACTTC.

The rearrangement joins TRBV29-1 to TRBJ2-7; D is perhaps TRBD1 or TRBD2 (5 bases each). Trimming shortened V by 7 bases and J by 0 bases, and 13 bases separated the two germline ends. This CDR3 has 13 residues. Germline loops: CDR1 SQVTM, CDR2 ANQGSEA. Here the CDR3 reads CSAGAGPSYEQYF. The CDR3 DNA reads TGCAGCGCCGGGGCAGGGCCCTCCTACGAGCAGTACTTC.

V and J are TRBV9 and TRBJ2-5, with a tentative D call TRBD2 (5 bases). The DNA matches TRBJ2-7 better at its end, which makes the J call doubtful. CDR1 and CDR2 from the germline V gene are SGDLS and YYNGEE. The CDR3 spans 15 residues. The CDR3, as DNA: TGTGCCAGCAGCGTAGAGGGTAGCGCCAACTACGAGCAGTACTTC. Its protein is CASSVEGSANYEQYF.

This clone was picked up many times. This same CDR3 is encoded by further DNA sequences in the sample. This chain links TRBV4-3 with TRBJ1-2, with D hard to call. Germline CDR1 LGHNA, CDR2 YSLEER. This CDR3 comprises 14 residues. Deletions cut 0 bases from V and 1 base from J, with 6 bases between. The CDR3 here is CASSQDRSNYGYTF. Written as DNA, the CDR3 is TGCGCCAGCAGCCAAGACAGGAGTAACTATGGCTACACCTTC.

The rearrangement uses TRBV5-1 and TRBJ2-5; D call uncertain. In germline, CDR1 is SGHRS, CDR2 YFSETQ. Trimming removed 4 bases from V and 1 base from J, with 11 bases in between. The CDR3 consists of 14 residues. CDR3 sequence: CASSNSGFQETQYF. CDR3 nucleotide sequence: TGCGCCAGCAGCAACTCGGGCTTCCAAGAGACCCAGTACTTC.

This clone was detected only once. This clone may be a read error of a much larger clone one base away. The chain joins TRBV6-6 to TRBJ2-7; D is ambiguous. Between the trimmed V and J ends, which lost 7 bases and 2 bases, there was a span of 9 bases. The germline V gene has CDR1 MNHNY and CDR2 SVGAGI (reference sequence). The CDR3 covers 12 residues. CDR3 nucleotides: TGTGCCAGCAATCCGGCGACCTACGAGCAGTACTTC. As protein: CASNPATYEQYF.

This clone was picked up many times. The chain combines TRBV5-1 with TRBJ1-4; D is uncertain. The germline CDR1 and CDR2 sequences are SGHRS and YFSETQ. The CDR3 sequence is 15 residues long. Trimming shortened V by 3 bases and J by 3 bases, and 12 bases separated the two germline ends. The CDR3 spells CASSWTTNPNEKLFF. CDR3 coding DNA: TGCGCCAGCAGCTGGACGACAAATCCTAATGAAAAACTGTTTTTT.

The chain carries TRBV30 and TRBJ2-7, with 7 bases fitting TRBD2. This CDR3 comprises 12 residues. The V gene's germline CDR1 is GTSNPN and CDR2 SVGIG (reference sequence). With 7 bases clipped from V and 3 bases from J, the junction kept 6 bases outside the gene matches. In nucleotides, the CDR3 is TGTGCCTCTGGGGGAGGGAGCTACGAGCAGTACTTC. Its protein product is CASGGGSYEQYF.

This clone was picked up a small number of times. A far larger clone lies a single base away; this is likely a read error. The V gene is TRBV4-3, the J gene TRBJ1-4; the D is unclear. This CDR3 is built from 14 residues. The germline CDR1 and CDR2 sequences are LGHNA and YSLEER. The germline V and J ends were trimmed by 3 bases and 3 bases, with 8 bases remaining between them. The CDR3, as DNA: TGCGCCAGCAGCCACGACGGTTCTAATGAAAAACTGTTTTTT. This encodes CASSHDGSNEKLFF.

The V gene is TRBV5-1, the J gene TRBJ1-4; unclear D gene. V was pared by 0 bases and J by 4 bases, with 7 bases between. Germline V gene sequence: CDR1 SGHRS, CDR2 YFSETQ. The CDR3 contains 14 residues. CDR3 sequence: CASSLGHRNEKLFF. The CDR3 region has the DNA TGCGCCAGCAGCTTGGGACACCGTAATGAAAAACTGTTTTTT.

The rearrangement uses TRBV5-4 and TRBJ2-7, with 8 nucleotides matching TRBD1. V shed 4 bases, J shed 3 bases, and the junction held 9 bases outside the gene matches. This CDR3 region has 15 residues. The germline V gene has CDR1 SGHNT and CDR2 YYREEE (reference sequence). The CDR3 DNA is TGTGCCAGCAGCAGAAATCATGGACAGGGCTACGAGCAGTACTTC. It is translated as CASSRNHGQGYEQYF. The full variable domain, with the rest looked up from reference TRBV5-4 and TRBJ2-7, is ETGVTQSPTHLIKTRGQQVTLRCSSQSGHNTVSWYQQALGQGPQFIFQYYREEENGRGNFPPRFSGLQFPNYSSELNVNALELDDSALYLCASSRNHGQGYEQYFGPGTRLTVT.

CDR3 sequence: CASSPDRIVGYTF. The CDR3 nucleotides are TGTGCCAGCAGCCCAGACAGGATTGTTGGCTACACCTTC. The chain carries TRBV7-3 and TRBJ1-2; possibly TRBD1 for D (6 bases). Germline V CDR1 and CDR2: SGHTA, FQGTGA. The CDR3 is 13 residues long. V lost 5 bases and J 7 bases, leaving 14 bases between the germline ends.

V gene TRBV4-3 combines with J gene TRBJ1-2; D may be TRBD1 (6 bases). There are 14 residues in the CDR3. Germline values: CDR1 LGHNA, CDR2 YSLEER. V was clipped by 4 bases and J by 8 bases, with 17 bases between them. The CDR3 nucleotides are TGCGCCAGCAGCCCTGGGGGGGGCCGAGCGGGCTACACCTTC. Its translation is CASSPGGGRAGYTF.

Concerning this clone itself: Given a much more abundant clone one base away, this may be a read error. Other nucleotide sequences from this sample produce the same CDR3. The rearrangement links TRBV6-4 to TRBJ2-3; D may correspond to TRBD1 or TRBD2 (5 bases each). Germline V gene lookup returns CDR1 MRHNA and CDR2 SNTAGT. This CDR3 region has 14 residues. CDR3 loop: CASSKGESTDTQYF. The CDR3 region has the DNA TGTGCCAGCAGTAAAGGGGAGAGCACGGATACGCAGTATTTT.

This clone was seen ten or more times. The chain employs TRBV29-1 and TRBJ2-7; 10 bases match TRBD2. This CDR3 comprises 15 residues. From germline, CDR1 is SQVTM and CDR2 ANQGSEA. Losses at the gene ends were 4 bases for V and 6 bases for J; bases not matched to a gene: 12. CDR3 DNA sequence: TGCAGCGTTGGGAGCGCTAGCGGGAGTCTCGCCGAGCAGTACTTC. Its translation: CSVGSASGSLAEQYF.

In its sample, this clone is medium-sized (0.01 to 0.1%). This rearrangement joins TRBV29-1 to TRBJ1-3; D gene unclear. The CDR3 spans 13 residues. Germline loops: CDR1 SQVTM, CDR2 ANQGSEA. Trimming pared 7 bases from V and 4 bases from J, leaving 14 bases between. CDR3 loop: CSGGRADGNTIYF. The CDR3 DNA reads as TGCAGCGGTGGTAGGGCAGACGGAAACACCATATATTTT.